The 7 T cell receptor beta chains presented below share a single source sample, sequenced in a study of Tregs in tolerant kidney transplant recipients. Here immunoSEQ multiplex PCR was the method, and the copy in TCRdb shows in-frame clones only, minus some. The sample carries roughly 120,000 clones, roughly 92% recorded once. Sequenced input: CD4+ T cells from blood. The receptors come from a human donor in good health.

The chain combines TRBV9 with TRBJ2-3; TRBD2 aligns across 12 bases. CDR3 size: 16 residues. CDR1 and CDR2 from the germline V gene are SGDLS and YYNGEE. V dropped 2 bases and J dropped 2; count of bases not matched to a gene: 3. In nucleotides, the CDR3 is TGTGCCAGCAGCGTCCTAGCGGGGGGGTACACAGATACGCAGTATTTT. Translated, it gives CASSVLAGGYTDTQYF. The full variable domain, rest sourced from reference TRBV9 and TRBJ2-3, is DSGVTQTPKHLITATGQRVTLRCSPRSGDLSVYWYQQSLDQGLQFLIQYYNGEERAKGNILERFSAQQFPDLHSELNLSSLELGDSALYFCASSVLAGGYTDTQYFGPGTRLTVL.

CDR3 sequence reads: CASSLEGSGGNEQFF. CDR3 in DNA: TGCGCCAGCAGCTTGGAAGGTAGCGGGGGAAATGAGCAGTTCTTC. This chain links TRBV5-1 with TRBJ2-1; TRBD2 agrees at 9 bases. After removal of 0 bases from V and 7 bases from J, the junction contained 5 bases not matched to a gene. CDR3 length equals 15 residues. CDR1 and CDR2 from the germline V gene are SGHRS and YFSETQ. Drawing the rest from reference TRBV5-1 and TRBJ2-1, the complete variable domain is KAGVTQTPRYLIKTRGQQVTLSCSPISGHRSVSWYQQTPGQGLQFLFEYFSETQRNKGNFPGRFSGRQFSNSRSEMNVSTLELGDSALYLCASSLEGSGGNEQFFGPGTRLTVL.

The rearrangement uses TRBV2 and TRBJ2-1, with 9 bases fitting TRBD2. The CDR3 runs 15 residues. Germline loops: CDR1 SNHLY, CDR2 FYNNEI. V was clipped by 1 base and J by 7 bases; unmatched bases: 5. CDR3 DNA: TGTGCCAGCAGTGAAGGGCTAGCGGGGATAAATGAGCAGTTCTTC. Its translation is CASSEGLAGINEQFF.

This sequence joins TRBV5-4 and TRBJ2-2, with D hard to call. This CDR3 has 13 residues. CDR1 and CDR2 from the germline V gene are SGHNT and YYREEE (reference sequence). V shed 0 bases and J shed 6 bases, with 6 bases lying between them. Written as DNA, the CDR3 is TGTGCCAGCAGCTTGGCCCAGTCCGGGGAGCTGTTTTTT. Protein product: CASSLAQSGELFF.

CDR3 residues: CASSSVALRGLADQETQYF. The CDR3 DNA follows: TGTGCCAGCAGTTCGGTCGCCCTTAGGGGATTAGCGGACCAAGAGACCCAGTACTTC. The chain joins TRBV7-3 to TRBJ2-5; possible D gene TRBD2, 6 bases. This CDR3 spans 19 amino acids. The germline V gene has CDR1 SGHTA and CDR2 FQGTGA. Trimming removed 6 bases at V and 0 bases at J, with 26 bases between. The variable domain in full, completed from reference TRBV7-3 and TRBJ2-5, reads GAGVSQTPSNKVTEKGKYVELRCDPISGHTALYWYRQSLGQGPEFLIYFQGTGAADDSGLPNDRFFAVRPEGSVSTLKIQRTERGDSAVYLCASSSVALRGLADQETQYFGPGTRLLVL.

J is TRBJ2-7 and V is TRBV2; TRBD2 aligns across 9 bases. J lost 5 bases, V lost 8 bases, and 4 bases had no gene match. Germline-derived CDR1 and CDR2 are SNHLY and FYNNEI. The CDR3 contains 12 residues. The CDR3, as DNA: TGTGCCAGCGAACTAGCGGGCCACGAGCAGTACTTC. Its protein is CASELAGHEQYF.

The J gene is TRBJ2-2, the V gene TRBV7-8; 10 bases fit TRBD2. The length of the CDR3 is 17 residues. J lost 0 bases, V lost 1 base, and 2 bases had no gene match. Germline V gene sequence: CDR1 SGHVS, CDR2 FQNEAQ. The CDR3 region is CASSLDLAGANTGELFF. CDR3 DNA: TGTGCCAGCAGCTTAGACCTAGCGGGGGCGAACACCGGGGAGCTGTTTTTT.